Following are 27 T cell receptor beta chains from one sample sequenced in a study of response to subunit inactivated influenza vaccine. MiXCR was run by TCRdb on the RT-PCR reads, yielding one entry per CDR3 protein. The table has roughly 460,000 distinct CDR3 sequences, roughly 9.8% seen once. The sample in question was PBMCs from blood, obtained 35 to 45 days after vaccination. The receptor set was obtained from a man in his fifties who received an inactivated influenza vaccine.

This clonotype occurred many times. The CDR3 bases are TGCGCCAGCAGCCATGAGGGGGTGCGCGGCACCTTC. Its translation is CASSHEGVRGTF. The chain joins TRBV5-1 to TRBJ1-2, with D possibly being TRBD1 (6 bases). The V and J ends lost 4 bases and 13 bases respectively, with 17 bases between them. The germline V gene has CDR1 SGHRS and CDR2 YFSETQ. The CDR3 loop spans 12 amino acids. Complete variable domain (other parts from reference TRBV5-1 and TRBJ1-2): KAGVTQTPRYLIKTRGQQVTLSCSPISGHRSVSWYQQTPGQGLQFLFEYFSETQRNKGNFPGRFSGRQFSNSRSEMNVSTLELGDSALYLCASSHEGVRGTFGSGTRLTVV.

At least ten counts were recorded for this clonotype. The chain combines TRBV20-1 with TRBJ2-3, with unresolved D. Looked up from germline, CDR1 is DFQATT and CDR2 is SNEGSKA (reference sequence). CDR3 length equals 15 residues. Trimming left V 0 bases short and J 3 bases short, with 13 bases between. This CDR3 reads CSAREDLVRTDTQYF. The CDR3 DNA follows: TGCAGTGCTAGAGAGGACCTAGTCAGGACAGATACGCAGTATTTT.

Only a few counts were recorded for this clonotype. CDR3 bases: TGTGCCAGCAGTAGGTTAGCGGGAGATACGCAGTATTTT. It encodes CASSRLAGDTQYF. This chain uses TRBV3-1 with TRBJ2-3; TRBD2 aligns across 7 bases. V was clipped by 6 bases and J by 5 bases; unmatched bases: 5. CDR1 is LGHDT, CDR2 YNNKEL, per germline (reference sequence). The CDR3 spans 13 residues.

The CDR3 here is CSAIGTAEAFF. As DNA, the CDR3 is TGCAGCGCCATTGGGACCGCTGAAGCTTTCTTT. This chain uses TRBV29-1 with TRBJ1-1; D perhaps matches TRBD1 (5 bases). The germline CDR1 and CDR2 sequences are SQVTM and ANQGSEA. The CDR3 extends over 11 amino acids. Trimming took 7 bases from V and 6 from J, leaving 12 bases between them.

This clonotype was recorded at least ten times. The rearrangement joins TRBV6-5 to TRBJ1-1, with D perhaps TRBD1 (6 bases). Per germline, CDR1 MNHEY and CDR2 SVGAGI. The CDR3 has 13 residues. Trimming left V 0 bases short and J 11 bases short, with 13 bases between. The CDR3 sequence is CASSYSDPRGAFF. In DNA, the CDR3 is TGTGCCAGCAGTTACTCAGACCCTAGGGGGGCTTTCTTT.

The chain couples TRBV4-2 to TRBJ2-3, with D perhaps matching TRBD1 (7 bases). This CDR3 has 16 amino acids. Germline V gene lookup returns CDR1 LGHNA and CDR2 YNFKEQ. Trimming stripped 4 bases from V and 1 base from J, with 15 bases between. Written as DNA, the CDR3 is TGTGCCAGCAGCCCAAGACAGGGCGGGGGCACAGATACGCAGTATTTT. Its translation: CASSPRQGGGTDTQYF.

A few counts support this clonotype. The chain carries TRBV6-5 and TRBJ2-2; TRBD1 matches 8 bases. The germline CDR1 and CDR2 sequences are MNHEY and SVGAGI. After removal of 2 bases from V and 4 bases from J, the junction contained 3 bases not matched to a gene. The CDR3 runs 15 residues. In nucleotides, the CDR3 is TGTGCCAGCAGTTACACGGACAGGGCCACCGGGGAGCTGTTTTTT. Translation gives CASSYTDRATGELFF.

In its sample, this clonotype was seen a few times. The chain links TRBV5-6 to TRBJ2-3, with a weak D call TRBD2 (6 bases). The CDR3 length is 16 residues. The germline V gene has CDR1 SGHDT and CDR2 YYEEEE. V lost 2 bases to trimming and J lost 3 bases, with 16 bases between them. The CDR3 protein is CASSFSGSGRTDTQYF. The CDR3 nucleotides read TGTGCCAGCAGCTTTAGCGGTTCCGGGAGAACAGATACGCAGTATTTT.

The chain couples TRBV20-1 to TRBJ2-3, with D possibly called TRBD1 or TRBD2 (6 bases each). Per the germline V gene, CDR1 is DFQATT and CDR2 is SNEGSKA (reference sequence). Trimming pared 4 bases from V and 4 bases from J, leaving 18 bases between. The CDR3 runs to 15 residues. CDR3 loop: CSANGGGVGSDTQYF. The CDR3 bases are TGCAGTGCTAACGGGGGCGGGGTTGGGTCAGATACGCAGTATTTT.

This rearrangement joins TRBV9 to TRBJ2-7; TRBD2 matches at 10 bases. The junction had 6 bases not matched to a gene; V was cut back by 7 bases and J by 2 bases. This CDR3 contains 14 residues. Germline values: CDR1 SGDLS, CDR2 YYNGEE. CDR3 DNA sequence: TGTGCCAGCCGCTCAGGACTAGCGGCCTACGAGCAGTACTTC. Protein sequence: CASRSGLAAYEQYF.

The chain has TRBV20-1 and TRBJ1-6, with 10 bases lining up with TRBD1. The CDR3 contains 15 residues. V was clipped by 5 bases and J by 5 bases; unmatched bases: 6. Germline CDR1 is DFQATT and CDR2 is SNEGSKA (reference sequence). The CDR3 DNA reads TGCAGTGCTGGCAAGGGACAGGGGAATAATTCACCCCTCCACTTT. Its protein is CSAGKGQGNNSPLHF.

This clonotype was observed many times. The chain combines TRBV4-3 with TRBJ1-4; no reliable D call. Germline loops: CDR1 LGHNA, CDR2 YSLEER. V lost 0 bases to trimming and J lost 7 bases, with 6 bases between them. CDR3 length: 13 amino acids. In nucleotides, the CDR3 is TGCGCCAGCAGCCAAGATTGGGGTGAAAAACTGTTTTTT. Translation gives CASSQDWGEKLFF.

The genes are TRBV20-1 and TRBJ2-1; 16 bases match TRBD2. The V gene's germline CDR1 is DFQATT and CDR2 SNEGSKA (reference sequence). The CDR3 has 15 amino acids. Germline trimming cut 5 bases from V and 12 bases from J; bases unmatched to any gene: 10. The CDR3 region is CSAPGTSGRAGGQFF. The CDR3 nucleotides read TGCAGTGCTCCCGGGACTAGCGGGAGGGCCGGAGGGCAGTTCTTC.

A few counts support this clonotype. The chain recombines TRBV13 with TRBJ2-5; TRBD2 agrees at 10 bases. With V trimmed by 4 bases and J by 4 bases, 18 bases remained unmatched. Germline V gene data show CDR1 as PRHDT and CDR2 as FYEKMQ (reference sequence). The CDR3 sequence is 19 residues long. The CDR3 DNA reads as TGTGCCAGCAGCTCCTCTAGCGGGAGTAGGTTGCTTTTGTCAGAGACCCAGTACTTC. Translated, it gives CASSSSSGSRLLLSETQYF.

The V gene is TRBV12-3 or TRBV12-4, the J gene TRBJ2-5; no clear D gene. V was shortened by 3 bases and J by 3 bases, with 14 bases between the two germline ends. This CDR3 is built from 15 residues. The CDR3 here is CASSLWQAKEETQYF. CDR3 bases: TGTGCCAGCAGTTTGTGGCAGGCCAAGGAAGAGACCCAGTACTTC.

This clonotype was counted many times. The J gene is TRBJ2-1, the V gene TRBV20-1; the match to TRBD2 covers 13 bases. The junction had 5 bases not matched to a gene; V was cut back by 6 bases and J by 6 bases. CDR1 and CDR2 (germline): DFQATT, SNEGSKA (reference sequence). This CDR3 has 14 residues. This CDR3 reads CSARLAGGSNEQFF. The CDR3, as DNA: TGCAGTGCAAGACTAGCGGGAGGATCCAATGAGCAGTTCTTC.

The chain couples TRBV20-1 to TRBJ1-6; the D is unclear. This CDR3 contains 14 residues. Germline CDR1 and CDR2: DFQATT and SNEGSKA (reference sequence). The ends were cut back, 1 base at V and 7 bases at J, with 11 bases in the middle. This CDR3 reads CSARGVGRNSPLHF. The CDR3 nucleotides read TGCAGTGCTAGAGGGGTCGGACGGAATTCACCCCTCCACTTT.

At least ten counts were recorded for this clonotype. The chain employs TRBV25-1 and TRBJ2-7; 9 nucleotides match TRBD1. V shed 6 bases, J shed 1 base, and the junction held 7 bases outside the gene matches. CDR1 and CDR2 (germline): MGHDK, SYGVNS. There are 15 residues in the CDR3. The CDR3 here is CASRPRTGVSYEQYF. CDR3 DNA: TGTGCCAGCAGACCGCGGACAGGGGTTTCCTACGAGCAGTACTTC.

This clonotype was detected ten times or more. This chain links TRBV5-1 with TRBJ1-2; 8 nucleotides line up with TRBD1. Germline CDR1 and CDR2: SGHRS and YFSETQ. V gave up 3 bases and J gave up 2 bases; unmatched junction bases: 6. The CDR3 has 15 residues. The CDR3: CASSSGTGENYGYTF. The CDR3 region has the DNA TGCGCCAGCAGCTCAGGGACAGGCGAAAACTATGGCTACACCTTC.

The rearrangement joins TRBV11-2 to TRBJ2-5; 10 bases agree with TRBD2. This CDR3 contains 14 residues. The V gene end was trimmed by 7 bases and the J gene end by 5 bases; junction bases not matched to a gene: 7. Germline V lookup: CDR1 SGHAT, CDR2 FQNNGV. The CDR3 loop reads CASTLSGGRETQYF. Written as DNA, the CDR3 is TGTGCCAGCACCCTTAGCGGGGGGAGGGAGACCCAGTACTTC. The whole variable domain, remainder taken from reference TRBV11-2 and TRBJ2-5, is EAGVAQSPRYKIIEKRQSVAFWCNPISGHATLYWYQQILGQGPKLLIQFQNNGVVDDSQLPKDRFSAERLKGVDSTLKIQPAKLEDSAVYLCASTLSGGRETQYFGPGTRLLVL.

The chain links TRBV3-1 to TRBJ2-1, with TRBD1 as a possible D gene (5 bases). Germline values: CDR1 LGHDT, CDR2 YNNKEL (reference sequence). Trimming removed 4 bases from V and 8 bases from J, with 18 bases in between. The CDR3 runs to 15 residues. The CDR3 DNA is TGTGCCAGCAGCCCGCCTTTAGGGGCAGCACATGAGCAGTTCTTC. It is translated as CASSPPLGAAHEQFF.

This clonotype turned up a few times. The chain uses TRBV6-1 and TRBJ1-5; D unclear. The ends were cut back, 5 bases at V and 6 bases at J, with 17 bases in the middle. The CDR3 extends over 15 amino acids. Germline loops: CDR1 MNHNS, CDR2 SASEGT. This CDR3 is CASSLGGESTQPQHF. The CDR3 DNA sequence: TGTGCCAGCAGTCTAGGTGGAGAATCTACTCAGCCCCAGCATTTT.

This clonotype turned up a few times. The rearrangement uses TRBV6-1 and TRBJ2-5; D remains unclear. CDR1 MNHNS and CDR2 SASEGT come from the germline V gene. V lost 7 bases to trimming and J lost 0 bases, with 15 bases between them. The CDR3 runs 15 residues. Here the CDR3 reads CASTRTPEYQETQYF. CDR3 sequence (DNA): TGTGCCAGCACCAGAACCCCGGAGTACCAAGAGACCCAGTACTTC.

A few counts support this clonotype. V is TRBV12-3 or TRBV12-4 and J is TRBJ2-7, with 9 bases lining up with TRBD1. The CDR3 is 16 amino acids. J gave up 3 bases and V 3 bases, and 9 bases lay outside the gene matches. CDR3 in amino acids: CASSLGPGQGDYEQYF. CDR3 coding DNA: TGTGCCAGCAGTTTGGGTCCGGGACAGGGTGACTACGAGCAGTACTTC.

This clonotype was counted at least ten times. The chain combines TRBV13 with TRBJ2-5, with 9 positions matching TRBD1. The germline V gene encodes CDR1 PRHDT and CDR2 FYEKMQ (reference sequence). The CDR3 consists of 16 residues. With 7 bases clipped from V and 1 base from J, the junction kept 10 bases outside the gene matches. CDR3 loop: CASIKWGQGIQETQYF. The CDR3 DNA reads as TGTGCCAGCATCAAGTGGGGACAGGGTATCCAAGAGACCCAGTACTTC. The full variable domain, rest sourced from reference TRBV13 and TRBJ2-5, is AAGVIQSPRHLIKEKRETATLKCYPIPRHDTVYWYQQGPGQDPQFLISFYEKMQSDKGSIPDRFSAQQFSDYHSELNMSSLELGDSALYFCASIKWGQGIQETQYFGPGTRLLVL.

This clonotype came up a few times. In DNA, the CDR3 is TGCGCCAGCAGCTTCGACAGGGACGATGGCTACACCTTC. Protein: CASSFDRDDGYTF. The chain links TRBV5-1 to TRBJ1-2; 7 bases agree with TRBD1. Germline CDR1 and CDR2: SGHRS and YFSETQ. With V trimmed by 2 bases and J by 6 bases, 4 bases remained unmatched. This CDR3 region has 13 residues.

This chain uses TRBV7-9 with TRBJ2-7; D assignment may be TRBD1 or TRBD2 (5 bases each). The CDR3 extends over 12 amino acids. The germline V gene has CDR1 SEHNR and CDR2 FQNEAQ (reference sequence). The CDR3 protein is CVTGRNSYEQYF. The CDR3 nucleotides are TGTGTCACGGGGCGGAACTCCTACGAGCAGTACTTC.